Here is one TCR beta chain with its context. No antigen is known for it. Cultured CD4+ T cell DNA was sequenced using the Oncomine TCR Beta short-read assay. TCRdb ran MiXCR on the PCR reads and lists one entry per CDR3 protein. The sample shows 10,000 or so distinct CDR3 sequences, more than 60% of them seen only once. The CDR3 sequence is 14 residues long. The V gene's germline CDR1 is MDHEN and CDR2 SYDVKM. Trimming took off 1 base at V and 2 bases at J, with 9 bases between the two ends. This specimen comes from a study of vaccination and CD4 T cells after COVID-19. Study overall: Overlapping peptides of the spike proteins of SARS-CoV-2, HCoV-NL63, HCoV-OC43 and HCoV-229E were used for cell stimulation.

Specified treatment: approximately 9-day PBMC culture with coronavirus spike peptide pools or control peptides (ViraFEST assay). Wells that each held some 2 million PBMCs were cultured with 8.5 to 10 IU/ml IL-2 and 10 ug/ml peptide pools. Sample: CD4+ T cells from blood, cultured in vitro. The origin of this receptor is a human donor who had recovered from COVID-19. This chain connects TRBV28 to TRBJ2-7; D might be TRBD1 (5 bases). The CDR3 DNA reads TGTGCCAGCAGTTTATCGCCAGGGACCTACGAGCAGTACTTC. This sequence encodes CASSLSPGTYEQYF.